The 29 T cell receptor beta chains given below trace back to one sample, sequenced in a study of cytomegalovirus exposure and HLA in healthy donors. The PCR was carried out with 60 Vbeta primers and 13 Jbeta primers. The protocol was immunoSEQ multiplex PCR, while the TCRdb copy is restricted to in-frame clones and leaves out a portion. The sample records about 80,000 clones, 67% being singletons. Source material: PBMCs. These receptors originate from a woman between 50 and 59 years old in good health and CMV-seropositive.

V gene TRBV5-1 combines with J gene TRBJ1-1, with 7 bases lining up with TRBD1. CDR1 and CDR2 (germline): SGHRS, YFSETQ. CDR3 length: 14 residues. The V gene end was trimmed by 6 bases and the J gene end by 3 bases; junction bases not matched to a gene: 8. The CDR3 loop reads CASIKGGADTEAFF. CDR3 DNA: TGCGCCAGCATCAAAGGGGGCGCGGACACTGAAGCTTTCTTT.

This clone was observed a handful of times. The CDR3 coding sequence is TGTGCCAGCAGTCCCGGACAGGGTCATCAGCCCCAGCATTTT. This sequence encodes CASSPGQGHQPQHF. The chain uses TRBV28 and TRBJ1-5; TRBD1 aligns across 8 bases. This CDR3 is built from 14 residues. The J segment lost 5 bases and the V segment lost 5 bases, leaving 5 bases of the junction unmatched. The germline V gene has CDR1 MDHEN and CDR2 SYDVKM.

In this sample, this clone turned up once. The V and J genes are TRBV11-3 and TRBJ2-3, with D maybe TRBD2 (6 bases). Germline V gives CDR1 SGHNT, CDR2 YENEEA. The V gene lost 3 bases and the J gene lost 3 bases, with 10 bases spanning the gap. The CDR3 totals 14 residues. CDR3 nucleotide sequence: TGTGCCAGCAGCTTTGGCGGGGTGACAGATACGCAGTATTTT. Protein product: CASSFGGVTDTQYF.

This chain uses TRBV7-3 with TRBJ2-5; 7 positions agree with TRBD1. This CDR3 is built from 13 residues. The trim removed 5 bases at V and 4 bases at J, leaving 4 bases unmatched. The germline CDR1 and CDR2 sequences are SGHTA and FQGTGA. This chain's CDR3 is CASSRGGLETQYF. CDR3 nucleotide sequence: TGTGCCAGCAGCCGAGGGGGCTTAGAGACCCAGTACTTC.

This clone was detected a few times. This chain links TRBV6-1 with TRBJ1-2, with D tentatively TRBD1 (5 bases). The CDR3 contains 15 residues. The ends were cut back, 10 bases at V and 2 bases at J, with 20 bases in the middle. Per the germline V gene, CDR1 is MNHNS and CDR2 is SASEGT. CDR3 protein: CATRQHESPNYGYTF. The CDR3, as DNA: TGTGCCACCAGACAGCACGAGTCCCCCAACTATGGCTACACCTTC.

The chain uses TRBV6-1 and TRBJ1-3, with no clear D. The CDR3 has 14 amino acids. V was trimmed by 4 bases and J by 0 bases, leaving 7 bases between them. Germline assignment: CDR1 MNHNS and CDR2 SASEGT. The CDR3 region is CASSGVLSGNTIYF. CDR3 coding DNA: TGTGCCAGCAGTGGAGTGCTCTCTGGAAACACCATATATTTT.

This clone has just a few counts. This chain links TRBV2 with TRBJ2-3; 9 bases map to TRBD2. Germline V gene data show CDR1 as SNHLY and CDR2 as FYNNEI. V shed 8 bases, J shed 0 bases, and the junction held 3 bases outside the gene matches. The CDR3 consists of 14 residues. The CDR3 bases are TGTGCCAGCTACCTAGCGGGGAGCACAGATACGCAGTATTTT. This codes for CASYLAGSTDTQYF.

The chain carries TRBV7-6 and TRBJ2-2; 7 nucleotides align to TRBD1. Germline values: CDR1 SGHVS, CDR2 FNYEAQ. With 5 bases clipped from V and 5 bases from J, the junction kept 8 bases outside the gene matches. The CDR3 loop spans 15 amino acids. The CDR3 sequence: CASSERTGGTGELFF. Here the CDR3 DNA reads TGTGCCAGCAGCGAGAGGACAGGCGGAACCGGGGAGCTGTTTTTT.

Note on this clone: An end of the junction differs from the germline gene, which may be a read error. This chain connects TRBV28 to TRBJ2-2; D is possibly TRBD1 (6 bases). The CDR3 is 13 residues long. Germline V gives CDR1 MDHEN, CDR2 SYDVKM. This CDR3 is CARSWGHTGELFF. The CDR3 nucleotides are TGTGCCCGCAGTTGGGGGCACACCGGGGAGCTGTTTTTT.

V gene TRBV9 combines with J gene TRBJ1-4, with D possibly being TRBD1 (5 bases). The CDR3 extends over 15 amino acids. In germline, CDR1 is SGDLS, CDR2 YYNGEE. With 3 bases removed from V and 9 bases from J, the gap between germline ends came to 18 bases. CDR3 residues: CASSAPQGLGKKLFF. CDR3 DNA sequence: TGTGCCAGCAGCGCTCCCCAGGGCCTAGGGAAAAAACTGTTTTTT.

The chain carries TRBV28 and TRBJ2-1; D might be TRBD1 (5 bases). CDR3 size: 15 residues. In germline, CDR1 is MDHEN, CDR2 SYDVKM. V shed 6 bases and J shed 9 bases, with 21 bases lying between them. The DNA of the CDR3 is TGTGCCAGCAGACGGTGGTCTCTTAAGGGGCTTGAGCAGTTCTTC. It translates to CASRRWSLKGLEQFF.

The chain links TRBV5-1 to TRBJ1-1, with D uncertain. V gave up 2 bases and J gave up 1 base, with 6 bases separating them. Germline V lookup: CDR1 SGHRS, CDR2 YFSETQ. The CDR3 extends over 13 amino acids. DNA for the CDR3: TGCGCCAGCAGCTTACTACAGAACACTGAAGCTTTCTTT. Its protein is CASSLLQNTEAFF. Full variable domain (outside the CDR3, taken from reference TRBV5-1 and TRBJ1-1): KAGVTQTPRYLIKTRGQQVTLSCSPISGHRSVSWYQQTPGQGLQFLFEYFSETQRNKGNFPGRFSGRQFSNSRSEMNVSTLELGDSALYLCASSLLQNTEAFFGQGTRLTVV.

The chain employs TRBV4-1 and TRBJ2-7; 8 bases map to TRBD1. This CDR3 comprises 16 residues. V shed 0 bases, J shed 0 bases, and the junction held 4 bases outside the gene matches. In germline, CDR1 is MGHRA, CDR2 YSYEKL. CDR3 DNA: TGCGCCAGCAGCCAAGATAGAACAGGGGGCTCCTACGAGCAGTACTTC. Translation gives CASSQDRTGGSYEQYF.

This chain joins TRBV19 and TRBJ2-3; the D gene is possibly TRBD2 (5 bases). Germline V CDR1 and CDR2: LNHDA, SQIVND (reference sequence). Between the trimmed V and J ends, which lost 3 bases and 1 base, there was a span of 8 bases. This CDR3 contains 14 residues. The CDR3 bases are TGTGCCAGTAGTATCCCCGGGGGCACAGATACGCAGTATTTT. The encoded protein is CASSIPGGTDTQYF.

The rearrangement uses TRBV7-2 and TRBJ2-1; 8 bases are a match to TRBD2. CDR3 size: 16 residues. The germline gives CDR1 SGHTA, CDR2 FQGNSA. J lost 11 bases, V lost 4 bases, and 16 bases had no gene match. This CDR3 reads CASSSPGGGTGGKQFF. Written as DNA, the CDR3 is TGTGCCAGCAGCTCCCCGGGGGGGGGTACTGGGGGGAAGCAGTTCTTC.

This clone was detected once. A junction boundary mismatches the germline segment, possibly from a read error. This rearrangement joins TRBV4-1 to TRBJ1-2; 7 bases fit TRBD1. Germline CDR1 reads MGHRA; CDR2 reads YSYEKL. The CDR3 covers 18 residues. CDR3 in DNA: TGCGCCAGCAGCCAAGAATGGGCCCCCAGGGGGAATGGATATGGCTACGCCTTC. This gives the protein CASSQEWAPRGNGYGYAF.

This clone has a handful of counts. CDR3: CSAGWGHSGNTIYF. CDR3 coding DNA: TGCAGCGCCGGTTGGGGCCACTCTGGAAACACCATATATTTT. V gene TRBV29-1 combines with J gene TRBJ1-3; tentative D call: TRBD1 (5 bases). V was trimmed by 7 bases and J by 0 bases, leaving 13 bases between them. In germline, CDR1 is SQVTM, CDR2 ANQGSEA. The CDR3 is 14 amino acids.

This chain connects TRBV7-9 to TRBJ2-7; 7 bases fit TRBD1. This CDR3 spans 17 amino acids. V dropped 1 base and J dropped 1; count of bases not matched to a gene: 10. Germline CDR1 is SEHNR and CDR2 is FQNEAQ (reference sequence). CDR3 coding DNA: TGTGCCAGCAGCTTAGTTGACTCTGGGGACAGATCCTACGAGCAGTACGTC. This gives the protein CASSLVDSGDRSYEQYV.

Details on this clone: This sample includes further DNA sequences coding for the same CDR3. V gene TRBV27 combines with J gene TRBJ2-7, with D possibly TRBD1 on 6 matching bases. Germline CDR1 and CDR2: MNHEY and SMNVEV (reference sequence). The germline V and J ends were trimmed by 5 bases and 3 bases, with 8 bases remaining between them. The CDR3 consists of 12 residues. DNA of the CDR3: TGTGCCAGCAGTCCACAGGGCTACGAGCAGTACTTC. The encoded protein is CASSPQGYEQYF.

The V and J genes are TRBV7-9 and TRBJ1-1; no clear D gene. Germline CDR1 reads SEHNR; CDR2 reads FQNEAQ (reference sequence). The CDR3 contains 15 residues. V was pared by 2 bases and J by 0 bases, with 10 bases between. The CDR3: CASSLLSTLNTEAFF. The DNA for the CDR3 is TGTGCCAGCAGCTTATTGTCCACTTTGAACACTGAAGCTTTCTTT.

This clone came up a few times. V is TRBV9 and J is TRBJ1-1; no definite D call. Germline lookup yields CDR1 SGDLS and CDR2 YYNGEE. The ends were cut back, 0 bases at V and 0 bases at J, with 9 bases in the middle. This CDR3 is built from 15 residues. The CDR3 DNA reads TGTGCCAGCAGCGTAGGTGAGAGAATGAACACTGAAGCTTTCTTT. Translated: CASSVGERMNTEAFF.

The rearrangement uses TRBV2 and TRBJ2-1, with D possibly TRBD2 on 7 matching bases. The V and J ends lost 6 bases and 7 bases respectively, with 10 bases between them. Germline V gene lookup returns CDR1 SNHLY and CDR2 FYNNEI. The CDR3 length is 12 residues. Here the CDR3 DNA reads TGTGCCAGCAGAGGGGGGGGAAATGAGCAGTTCTTC. Translation: CASRGGGNEQFF. Full variable domain (outside the CDR3, taken from reference TRBV2 and TRBJ2-1): EPEVTQTPSHQVTQMGQEVILRCVPISNHLYFYWYRQILGQKVEFLVSFYNNEISEKSEIFDDQFSVERPDGSNFTLKIRSTKLEDSAMYFCASRGGGNEQFFGPGTRLTVL.

The chain links TRBV30 to TRBJ1-5, with a tentative D call TRBD1 (6 bases). This CDR3 region has 14 residues. Germline loops: CDR1 GTSNPN, CDR2 SVGIG (reference sequence). V was pared by 0 bases and J by 7 bases, with 13 bases between. CDR3 sequence reads: CAWSVNRAGQPQHF. The CDR3 bases are TGTGCCTGGAGTGTAAACAGGGCTGGGCAGCCCCAGCATTTT.

This clone came up a few times. The chain is built from TRBV14 and TRBJ1-1; 8 bases align to TRBD1. CDR1 and CDR2 from the germline V gene are SGHDN and FVKESK. The ends lost 9 bases at V and 4 bases at J; junction bases unmatched: 10. This CDR3 spans 14 amino acids. The CDR3 loop reads CAREGRGRITEAFF. The CDR3 nucleotides read TGTGCCAGAGAAGGCAGGGGGCGCATCACTGAAGCTTTCTTT. The whole variable domain, remainder taken from reference TRBV14 and TRBJ1-1, is EAGVTQFPSHSVIEKGQTVTLRCDPISGHDNLYWYRRVMGKEIKFLLHFVKESKQDESGMPNNRFLAERTGGTYSTLKVQPAELEDSGVYFCAREGRGRITEAFFGQGTRLTVV.

V is TRBV5-4 and J is TRBJ2-5; 9 bases line up with TRBD2. The germline CDR1 and CDR2 sequences are SGHNT and YYREEE (reference sequence). With 4 bases clipped from V and 5 bases from J, the junction kept 9 bases outside the gene matches. This CDR3 is 15 amino acids long. CDR3: CASSNWGTSLETQYF. The CDR3 coding sequence is TGTGCCAGCAGCAATTGGGGGACTAGCCTGGAGACCCAGTACTTC.

This sequence joins TRBV2 and TRBJ2-3, with TRBD2 matching over 13 bases. Unmatched junction bases numbered 4, after V lost 6 bases and J lost 4 bases. The CDR3 spans 15 residues. Germline V gene sequence: CDR1 SNHLY, CDR2 FYNNEI. The DNA for the CDR3 is TGTGCCAGCAGGGGACTAGCGGGGCGGCCAGATACGCAGTATTTT. It yields the protein CASRGLAGRPDTQYF.

V usage is TRBV6-1 and J usage is TRBJ1-1; TRBD1 agrees at 7 bases. The CDR3 is 17 residues long. The junction had 12 bases not matched to a gene; V was cut back by 2 bases and J by 3 bases. From germline, CDR1 is MNHNS and CDR2 SASEGT. The CDR3 loop is CASSEYGQAISDTEAFF. The CDR3 nucleotides are TGTGCCAGCAGTGAATACGGACAGGCAATAAGTGACACTGAAGCTTTCTTT.

Here the CDR3 DNA reads TGTGCCAGCAGTGCGAACATTCAAGAGACCCAGTACTTC. Translation gives CASSANIQETQYF. This sequence joins TRBV6-1 and TRBJ2-5; no clear D gene. V was shortened by 4 bases and J by 2 bases, with 8 bases between the two germline ends. Germline lookup yields CDR1 MNHNS and CDR2 SASEGT. CDR3 size: 13 residues.

The J gene is TRBJ2-2, the V gene TRBV5-6; 8 bases fit TRBD1. CDR1 and CDR2 from the germline V gene are SGHDT and YYEEEE. The V and J ends lost 1 base and 7 bases, in that order; junction bases with no gene match: 15. This CDR3 is built from 18 residues. The CDR3 loop reads CASSLSGGTGRYFGELFF. Written as DNA, the CDR3 is TGTGCCAGCAGCTTGAGCGGCGGGACAGGAAGGTATTTCGGGGAGCTGTTTTTT.